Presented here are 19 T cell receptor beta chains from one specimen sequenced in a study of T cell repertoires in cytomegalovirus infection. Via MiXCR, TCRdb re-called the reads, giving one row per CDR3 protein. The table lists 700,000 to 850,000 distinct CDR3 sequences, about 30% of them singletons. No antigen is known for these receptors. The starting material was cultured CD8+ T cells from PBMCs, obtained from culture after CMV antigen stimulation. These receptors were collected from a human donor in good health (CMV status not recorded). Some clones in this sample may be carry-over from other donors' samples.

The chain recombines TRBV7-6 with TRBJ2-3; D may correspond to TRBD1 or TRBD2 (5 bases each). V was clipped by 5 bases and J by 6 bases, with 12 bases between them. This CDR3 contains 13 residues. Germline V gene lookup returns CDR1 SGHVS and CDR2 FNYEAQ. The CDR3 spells CASSRDLRDTQYF. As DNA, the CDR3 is TGTGCCAGCAGCCGGGACCTAAGGGATACGCAGTATTTT.

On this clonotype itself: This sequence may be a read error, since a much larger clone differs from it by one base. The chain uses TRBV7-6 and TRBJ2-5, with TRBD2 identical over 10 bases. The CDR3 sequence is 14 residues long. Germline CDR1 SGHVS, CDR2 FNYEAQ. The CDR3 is CASSGLAGEETKYF. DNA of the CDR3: TGTGCCAGCTCCGGGCTAGCGGGGGAAGAGACCAAGTACTTC.

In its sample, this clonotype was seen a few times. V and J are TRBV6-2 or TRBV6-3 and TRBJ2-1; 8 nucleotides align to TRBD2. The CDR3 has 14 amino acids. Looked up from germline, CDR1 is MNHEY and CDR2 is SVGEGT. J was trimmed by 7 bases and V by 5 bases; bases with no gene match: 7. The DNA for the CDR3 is TGTGCCAGCAGTATCGGGGGGGCGCAAAATGAGCAGTTCTTC. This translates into CASSIGGAQNEQFF.

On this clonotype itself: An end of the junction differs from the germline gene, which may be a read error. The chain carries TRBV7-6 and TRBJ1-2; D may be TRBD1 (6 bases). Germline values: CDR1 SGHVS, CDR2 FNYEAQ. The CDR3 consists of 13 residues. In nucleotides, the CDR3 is TGTGCTAGCAGCGAGCTGAAGGGGGATGGCTACACCTTC. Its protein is CASSELKGDGYTF.

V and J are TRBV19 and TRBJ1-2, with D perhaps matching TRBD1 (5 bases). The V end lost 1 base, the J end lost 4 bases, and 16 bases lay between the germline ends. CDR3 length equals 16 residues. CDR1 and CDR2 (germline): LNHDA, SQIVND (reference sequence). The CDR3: CASSIARDLTPYGYTF. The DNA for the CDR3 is TGTGCCAGTAGTATAGCCAGGGATTTGACTCCCTATGGCTACACCTTC.

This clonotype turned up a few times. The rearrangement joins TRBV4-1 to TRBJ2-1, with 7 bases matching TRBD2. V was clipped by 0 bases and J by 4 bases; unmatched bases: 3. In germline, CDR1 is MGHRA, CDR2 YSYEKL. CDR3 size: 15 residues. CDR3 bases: TGCGCCAGCAGCCAAGAACGGGGACTATACAATGAGCAGTTCTTC. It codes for CASSQERGLYNEQFF.

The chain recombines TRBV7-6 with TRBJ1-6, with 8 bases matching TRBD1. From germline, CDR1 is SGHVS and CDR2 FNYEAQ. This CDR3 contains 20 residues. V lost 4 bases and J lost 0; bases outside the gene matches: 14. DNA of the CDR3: TGTGCCAGCAGCTCCTTCCTGGGACAGGACCCCAGCTCCTATAATTCACCCCTCCACTTT. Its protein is CASSSFLGQDPSSYNSPLHF.

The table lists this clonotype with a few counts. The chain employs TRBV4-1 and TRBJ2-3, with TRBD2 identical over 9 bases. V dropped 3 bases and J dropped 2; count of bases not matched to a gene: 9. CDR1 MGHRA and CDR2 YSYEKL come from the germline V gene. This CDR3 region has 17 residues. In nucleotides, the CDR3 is TGCGCCAGCAGCCAGGACCAGCGGGGGGCAACCACAGATACGCAGTATTTT. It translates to CASSQDQRGATTDTQYF.

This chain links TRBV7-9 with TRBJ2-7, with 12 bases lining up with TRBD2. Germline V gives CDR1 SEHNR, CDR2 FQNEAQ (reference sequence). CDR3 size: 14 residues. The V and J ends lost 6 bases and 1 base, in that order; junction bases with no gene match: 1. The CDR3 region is CASRTSGGSYEQYF. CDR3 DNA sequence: TGTGCCAGCAGGACTAGCGGGGGATCCTACGAGCAGTACTTC.

CDR3 amino acids: CASSIKGRGLTEAFF. CDR3 bases: TGTGCCAGTAGTATAAAGGGCAGGGGGCTCACTGAAGCTTTCTTT. The genes are TRBV19 and TRBJ1-1; 8 nucleotides align to TRBD1. The trim removed 2 bases at V and 4 bases at J, leaving 6 bases unmatched. Germline loops: CDR1 LNHDA, CDR2 SQIVND (reference sequence). The CDR3 has 15 amino acids.

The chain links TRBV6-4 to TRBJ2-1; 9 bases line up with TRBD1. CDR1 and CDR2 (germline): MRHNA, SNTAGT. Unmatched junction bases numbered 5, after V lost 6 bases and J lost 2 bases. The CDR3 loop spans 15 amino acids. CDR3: CASSNGQGPYNEQFF. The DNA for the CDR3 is TGTGCCAGCAGCAACGGACAGGGGCCCTACAATGAGCAGTTCTTC.

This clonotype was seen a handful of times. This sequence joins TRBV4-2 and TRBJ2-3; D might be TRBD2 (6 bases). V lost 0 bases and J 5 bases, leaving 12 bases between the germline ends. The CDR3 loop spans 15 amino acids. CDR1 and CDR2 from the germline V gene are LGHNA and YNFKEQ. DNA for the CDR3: TGTGCCAGCAGCCAAGAGGGGCGGGGTATAGATACGCAGTATTTT. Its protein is CASSQEGRGIDTQYF.

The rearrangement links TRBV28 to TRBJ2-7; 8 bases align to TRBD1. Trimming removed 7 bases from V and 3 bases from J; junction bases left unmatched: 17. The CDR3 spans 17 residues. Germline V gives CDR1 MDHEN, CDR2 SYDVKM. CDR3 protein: CASTTDRAVLSDYEQYF. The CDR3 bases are TGTGCCAGCACTACGGACAGGGCGGTTTTGTCAGACTACGAGCAGTACTTC. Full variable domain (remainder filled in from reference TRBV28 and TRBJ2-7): DVKVTQSSRYLVKRTGEKVFLECVQDMDHENMFWYRQDPGLGLRLIYFSYDVKMKEKGDIPEGYSVSREKKERFSLILESASTNQTSMYLCASTTDRAVLSDYEQYFGPGTRLTVT.

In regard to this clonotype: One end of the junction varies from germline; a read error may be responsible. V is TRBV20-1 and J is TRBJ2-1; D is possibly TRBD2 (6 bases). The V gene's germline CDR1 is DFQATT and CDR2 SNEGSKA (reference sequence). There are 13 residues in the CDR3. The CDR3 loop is CSARVAAYNELFF. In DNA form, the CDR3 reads TGCAGTGCGAGAGTAGCGGCCTACAATGAGCTGTTCTTC.

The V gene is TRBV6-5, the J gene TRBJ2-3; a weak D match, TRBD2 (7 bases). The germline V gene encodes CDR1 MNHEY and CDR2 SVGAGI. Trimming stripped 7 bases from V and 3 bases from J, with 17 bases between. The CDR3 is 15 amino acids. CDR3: CASTKGEGMTDTQYF. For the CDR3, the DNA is TGTGCCAGCACCAAGGGGGAGGGAATGACAGATACGCAGTATTTT.

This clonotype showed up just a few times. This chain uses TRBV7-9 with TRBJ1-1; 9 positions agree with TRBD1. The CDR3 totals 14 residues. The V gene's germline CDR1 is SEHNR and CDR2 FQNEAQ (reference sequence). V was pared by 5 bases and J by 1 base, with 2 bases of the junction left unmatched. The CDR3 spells CASSRDRANTEAFF. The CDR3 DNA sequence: TGTGCCAGCAGCCGGGACAGGGCGAACACTGAAGCTTTCTTT. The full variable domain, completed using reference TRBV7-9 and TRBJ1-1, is DTGVSQNPRHKITKRGQNVTFRCDPISEHNRLYWYRQTLGQGPEFLTYFQNEAQLEKSRLLSDRFSAERPKGSFSTLEIQRTEQGDSAMYLCASSRDRANTEAFFGQGTRLTVV.

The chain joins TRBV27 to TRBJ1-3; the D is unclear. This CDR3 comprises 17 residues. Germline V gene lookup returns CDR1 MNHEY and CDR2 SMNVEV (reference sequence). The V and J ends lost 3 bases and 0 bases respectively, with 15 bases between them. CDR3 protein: CASSLTREGYSGNTIYF. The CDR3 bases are TGTGCCAGCAGTTTGACGCGGGAGGGCTACTCTGGAAACACCATATATTTT.

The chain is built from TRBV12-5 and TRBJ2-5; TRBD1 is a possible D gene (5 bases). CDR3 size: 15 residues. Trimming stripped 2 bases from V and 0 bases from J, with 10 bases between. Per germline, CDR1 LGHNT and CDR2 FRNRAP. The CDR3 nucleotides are TGTGCTAGTGGTTTGAGCCCAGGGTACCAAGAGACCCAGTACTTC. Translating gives CASGLSPGYQETQYF.

The CDR3 DNA reads as TGTGCCAGCAGCAGGGAGGGGGGCACTGAAGCTTTCTTT. Translating gives CASSREGGTEAFF. The genes are TRBV5-5 and TRBJ1-1, with TRBD1 as a possible D gene (6 bases). The CDR3 consists of 13 residues. Germline V gene lookup returns CDR1 SGHKS and CDR2 YYEKEE (reference sequence). V lost 4 bases to trimming and J lost 4 bases, with 11 bases between them. Supplemented by reference TRBV5-5 and TRBJ1-1, the full variable domain reads DAGVTQSPTHLIKTRGQQVTLRCSPISGHKSVSWYQQVLGQGPQFIFQYYEKEERGRGNFPDRFSARQFPNYSSELNVNALLLGDSALYLCASSREGGTEAFFGQGTRLTVV.